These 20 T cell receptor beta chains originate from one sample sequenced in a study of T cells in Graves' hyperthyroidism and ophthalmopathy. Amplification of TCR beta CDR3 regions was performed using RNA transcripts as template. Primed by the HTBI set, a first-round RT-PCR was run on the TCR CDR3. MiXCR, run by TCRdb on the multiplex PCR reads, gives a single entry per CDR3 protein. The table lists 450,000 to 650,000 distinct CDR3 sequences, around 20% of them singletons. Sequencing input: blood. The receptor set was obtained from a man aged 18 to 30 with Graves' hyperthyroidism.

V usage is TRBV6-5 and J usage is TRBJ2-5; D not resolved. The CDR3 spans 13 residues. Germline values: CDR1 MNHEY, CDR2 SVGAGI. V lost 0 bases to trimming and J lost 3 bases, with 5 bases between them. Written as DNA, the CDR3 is TGTGCCAGCAGTTACTCGATGAAAGAGACCCAGTACTTC. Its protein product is CASSYSMKETQYF.

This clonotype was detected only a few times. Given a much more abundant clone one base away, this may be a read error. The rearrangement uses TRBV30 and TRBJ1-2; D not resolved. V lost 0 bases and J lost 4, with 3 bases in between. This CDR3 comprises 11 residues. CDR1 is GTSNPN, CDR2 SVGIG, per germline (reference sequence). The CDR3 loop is CAWSVAYGYTF. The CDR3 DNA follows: TGTGCCTGGAGTGTGGCCTATGGCTACACCTTC.

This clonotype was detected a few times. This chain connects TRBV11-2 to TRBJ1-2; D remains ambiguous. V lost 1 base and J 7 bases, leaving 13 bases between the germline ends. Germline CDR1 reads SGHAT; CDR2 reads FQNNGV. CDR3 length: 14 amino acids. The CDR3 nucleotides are TGTGCCAGCAGCTTAGCCCCCGACCAGAGTGGCTACACCTTC. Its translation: CASSLAPDQSGYTF.

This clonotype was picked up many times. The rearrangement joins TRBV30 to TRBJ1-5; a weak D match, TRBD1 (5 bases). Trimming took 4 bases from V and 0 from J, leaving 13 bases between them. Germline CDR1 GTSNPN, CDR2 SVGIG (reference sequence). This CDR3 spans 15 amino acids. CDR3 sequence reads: CAWKGAESSNQPQHF. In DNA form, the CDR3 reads TGTGCCTGGAAAGGGGCGGAAAGTAGCAATCAGCCCCAGCATTTT.

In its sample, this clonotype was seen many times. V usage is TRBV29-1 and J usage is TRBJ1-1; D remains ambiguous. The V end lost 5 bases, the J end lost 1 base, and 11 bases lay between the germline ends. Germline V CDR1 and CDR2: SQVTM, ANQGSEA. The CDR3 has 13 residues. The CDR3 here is CSVRRGSNTEAFF. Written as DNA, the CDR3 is TGCAGCGTTAGGCGGGGTTCGAACACTGAAGCTTTCTTT.

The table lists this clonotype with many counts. The CDR3 is CASSFDPFGDVVSQPQHF. In nucleotides, the CDR3 is TGTGCCAGCAGTTTTGATCCGTTCGGGGACGTCGTGAGTCAGCCCCAGCATTTT. V is TRBV12-3 or TRBV12-4 and J is TRBJ1-5; weak D call: TRBD1 (5 bases). Trimming left V 3 bases short and J 6 bases short, with 24 bases between. The CDR3 length is 18 residues.

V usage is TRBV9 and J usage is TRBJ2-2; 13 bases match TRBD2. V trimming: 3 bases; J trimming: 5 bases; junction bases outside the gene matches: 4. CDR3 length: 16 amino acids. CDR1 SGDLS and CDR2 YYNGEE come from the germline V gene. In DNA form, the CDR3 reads TGTGCCAGCAGCGGACCGGGACTAGCGGGGACCGGGGAGCTGTTTTTT. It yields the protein CASSGPGLAGTGELFF.

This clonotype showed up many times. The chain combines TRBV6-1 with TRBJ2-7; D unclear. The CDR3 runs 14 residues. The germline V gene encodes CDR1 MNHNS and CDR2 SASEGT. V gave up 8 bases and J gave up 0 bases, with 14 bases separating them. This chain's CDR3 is CASGPGQSSYEQYF. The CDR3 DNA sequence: TGTGCCAGCGGCCCTGGGCAGAGCTCCTACGAGCAGTACTTC.

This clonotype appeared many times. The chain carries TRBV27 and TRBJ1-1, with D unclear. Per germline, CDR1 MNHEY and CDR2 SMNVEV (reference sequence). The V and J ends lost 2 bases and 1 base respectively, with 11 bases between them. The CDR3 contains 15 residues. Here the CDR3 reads CASSLRGVGNTEAFF. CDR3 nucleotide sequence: TGTGCCAGCAGTTTAAGAGGTGTTGGGAACACTGAAGCTTTCTTT.

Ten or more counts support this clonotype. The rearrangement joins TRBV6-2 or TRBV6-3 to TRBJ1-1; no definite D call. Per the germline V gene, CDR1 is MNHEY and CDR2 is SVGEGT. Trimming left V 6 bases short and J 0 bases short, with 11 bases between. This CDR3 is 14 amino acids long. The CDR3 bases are TGTGCCAGCAGCTCCTTAAGGATGAACACTGAAGCTTTCTTT. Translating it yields CASSSLRMNTEAFF.

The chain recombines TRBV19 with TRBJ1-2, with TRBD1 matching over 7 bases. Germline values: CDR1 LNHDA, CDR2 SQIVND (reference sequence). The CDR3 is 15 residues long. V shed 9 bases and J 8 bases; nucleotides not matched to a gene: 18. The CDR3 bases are TGTGCCAGCCGCAACGACAGGGCGCCATCGGAGGGCTACACCTTC. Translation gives CASRNDRAPSEGYTF.

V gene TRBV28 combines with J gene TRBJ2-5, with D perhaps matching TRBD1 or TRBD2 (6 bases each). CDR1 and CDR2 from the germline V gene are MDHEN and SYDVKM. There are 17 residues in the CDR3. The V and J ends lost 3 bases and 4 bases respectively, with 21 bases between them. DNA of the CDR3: TGTGCCAGCAGTTTTGAAGAGGATCGGGGGCTCGGAGAGACCCAGTACTTC. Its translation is CASSFEEDRGLGETQYF.

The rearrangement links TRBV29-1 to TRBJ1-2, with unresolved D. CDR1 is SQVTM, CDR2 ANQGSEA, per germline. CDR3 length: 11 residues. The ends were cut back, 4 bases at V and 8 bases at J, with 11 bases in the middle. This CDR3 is CSVVGLRGYTF. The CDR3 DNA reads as TGCAGCGTTGTAGGGCTTCGGGGCTACACCTTC.

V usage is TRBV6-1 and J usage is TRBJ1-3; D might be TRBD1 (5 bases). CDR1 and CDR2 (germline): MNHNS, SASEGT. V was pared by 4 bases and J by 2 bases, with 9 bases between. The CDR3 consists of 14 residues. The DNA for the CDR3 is TGTGCCAGCAGTGCTCAGGGTACTGGAAACACCATATATTTT. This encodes CASSAQGTGNTIYF.

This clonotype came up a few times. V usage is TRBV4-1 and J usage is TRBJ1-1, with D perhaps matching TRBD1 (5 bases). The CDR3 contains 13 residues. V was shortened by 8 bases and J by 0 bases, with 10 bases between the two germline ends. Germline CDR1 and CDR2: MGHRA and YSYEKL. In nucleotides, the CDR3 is TGCGCCAGCGAGGGGACGGTGAACACTGAAGCTTTCTTT. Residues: CASEGTVNTEAFF.

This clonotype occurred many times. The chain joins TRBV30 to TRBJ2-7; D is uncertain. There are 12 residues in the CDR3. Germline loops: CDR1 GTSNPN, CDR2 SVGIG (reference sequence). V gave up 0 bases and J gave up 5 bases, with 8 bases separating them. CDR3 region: CAWSVSLDEQYF. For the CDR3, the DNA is TGTGCCTGGAGTGTATCTTTGGACGAGCAGTACTTC.

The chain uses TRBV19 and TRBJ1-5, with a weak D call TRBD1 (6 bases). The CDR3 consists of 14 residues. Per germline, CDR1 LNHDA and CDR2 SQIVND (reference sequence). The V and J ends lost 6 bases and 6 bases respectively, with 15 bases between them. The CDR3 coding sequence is TGTGCCAGTAGCCCCGGAAGGGGGGGTCAGCCCCAGCATTTT. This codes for CASSPGRGGQPQHF.

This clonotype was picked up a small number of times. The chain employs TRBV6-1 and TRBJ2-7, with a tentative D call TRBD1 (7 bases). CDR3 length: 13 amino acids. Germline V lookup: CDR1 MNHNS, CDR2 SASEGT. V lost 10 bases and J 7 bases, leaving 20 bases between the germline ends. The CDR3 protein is CATRDSSPPEQYF. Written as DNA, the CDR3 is TGTGCCACGCGGGACAGCTCCCCTCCGGAGCAGTACTTC.

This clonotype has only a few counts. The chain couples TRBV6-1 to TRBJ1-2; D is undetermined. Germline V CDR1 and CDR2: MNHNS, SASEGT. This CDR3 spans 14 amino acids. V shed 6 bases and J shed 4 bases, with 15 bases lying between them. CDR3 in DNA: TGTGCCAGCAGCTCCGCTCCCAGGATCTATGGCTACACCTTC. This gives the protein CASSSAPRIYGYTF.

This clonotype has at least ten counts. The DNA of the CDR3 is TGTGCCATCAGTGGCGAGGGGGCTAGTTACTATGGCTACACCTTC. It codes for CAISGEGASYYGYTF. The genes are TRBV10-3 and TRBJ1-2, with TRBD1 identical over 7 bases. Trimming cost V 4 bases and J 3 bases; bases outside gene matches: 8. CDR3 size: 15 residues. The germline gives CDR1 ENHRY, CDR2 SYGVKD.